Each of the 28 T cell receptor beta chains below was sequenced from the same sample in a study of blood T cell repertoires in COVID-19. Libraries were prepared by immunoSEQ multiplex PCR; TCRdb keeps only in-frame clonotypes and omits some of them. This table has about 190,000 clones, about 88% appearing once. Source material: PBMCs or T cells enriched from blood (not recorded which). The origin of the receptors is a woman in her twenties or thirties who had recovered from COVID-19.

The chain has TRBV9 and TRBJ2-3; no firm D call. Germline CDR1 is SGDLS and CDR2 is YYNGEE. With 0 bases removed from V and 0 bases from J, the gap between germline ends came to 8 bases. The CDR3 covers 15 residues. The CDR3 nucleotides read TGTGCCAGCAGCGTAGATCTCCCTAGCACAGATACGCAGTATTTT. Its protein product is CASSVDLPSTDTQYF. The whole variable domain, remainder taken from reference TRBV9 and TRBJ2-3, is DSGVTQTPKHLITATGQRVTLRCSPRSGDLSVYWYQQSLDQGLQFLIQYYNGEERAKGNILERFSAQQFPDLHSELNLSSLELGDSALYFCASSVDLPSTDTQYFGPGTRLTVL.

The chain links TRBV27 to TRBJ2-3, with D possibly being TRBD2 (5 bases). The CDR3 runs to 15 residues. Germline assignment: CDR1 MNHEY and CDR2 SMNVEV (reference sequence). V lost 6 bases, J lost 2 bases, and 15 bases lay in between. The CDR3 region has the DNA TGTGCCAGCAGATATCTAGCTACGGCCACAGATACGCAGTATTTT. Translated: CASRYLATATDTQYF.

The chain employs TRBV3-1 (or the pseudogene TRBV3-2) and TRBJ2-5; 9 bases are shared with TRBD2. The germline CDR1 and CDR2 sequences are LGHDT and YNNKEL (reference sequence). V lost 4 bases, J lost 1 base, and 10 bases stayed unmatched. The CDR3 loop spans 17 amino acids. CDR3 nucleotide sequence: TGTGCCAGCAGCCCTACCGTCGGGCGGGGGGGCCAAGAGACCCAGTACTTC. This codes for CASSPTVGRGGQETQYF.

The V gene is TRBV7-2, the J gene TRBJ1-1, with a possible D match to TRBD1 (6 bases). This CDR3 is 13 amino acids long. Germline lookup yields CDR1 SGHTA and CDR2 FQGNSA. Trimming pared 4 bases from V and 3 bases from J, leaving 9 bases between. The chain's CDR3 is CASSSYRDTEAFF. The CDR3 bases are TGTGCCAGCAGCTCTTACAGGGACACTGAAGCTTTCTTT.

CDR3 residues: CASRDSLATNEKLFF. The DNA for the CDR3 is TGTGCCAGCAGGGACAGCCTTGCAACTAATGAAAAACTGTTTTTT. The chain uses TRBV2 and TRBJ1-4, with a weak D call TRBD1 (6 bases). This CDR3 is built from 15 residues. Germline loops: CDR1 SNHLY, CDR2 FYNNEI. The V and J ends lost 6 bases and 0 bases respectively, with 11 bases between them.

The CDR3 reads CASSPVPGQGWNTEAFF. The CDR3 DNA reads TGTGCCAGCTCACCAGTCCCGGGACAGGGTTGGAACACTGAAGCTTTCTTT. The chain combines TRBV18 with TRBJ1-1; 9 bases are shared with TRBD1. The CDR3 runs to 17 residues. Germline V CDR1 and CDR2: KGHSH, LQKENI. Trimming at V came to 2 bases and at J to 1 base, leaving 8 bases not matched to a gene.

This clone was detected only once. The chain is built from TRBV7-3 and TRBJ1-4; D may be TRBD1 (6 bases). Trimming left V 5 bases short and J 8 bases short, with 12 bases between. Per the germline V gene, CDR1 is SGHTA and CDR2 is FQGTGA. The CDR3 extends over 13 amino acids. The CDR3 nucleotides are TGTGCCAGCAGCAACAGGGCAGGGGAAAAACTGTTTTTT. This codes for CASSNRAGEKLFF. Using reference TRBV7-3 and TRBJ1-4 for the parts outside the CDR3, the full variable domain is GAGVSQTPSNKVTEKGKYVELRCDPISGHTALYWYRQSLGQGPEFLIYFQGTGAADDSGLPNDRFFAVRPEGSVSTLKIQRTERGDSAVYLCASSNRAGEKLFFGSGTQLSVL.

V is TRBV7-2 and J is TRBJ2-2; TRBD1 might be the D (5 bases). The CDR3 has 16 residues. Germline CDR1 is SGHTA and CDR2 is FQGNSA. The V end lost 2 bases, the J end lost 3 bases, and 13 bases lay between the germline ends. CDR3 in DNA: TGTGCCAGCAGCTTACAAGGGGTTGGGTACACCGGGGAGCTGTTTTTT. Translated: CASSLQGVGYTGELFF.

The J gene is TRBJ2-1, the V gene TRBV6-1, with 8 bases fitting TRBD2. Germline CDR1 MNHNS, CDR2 SASEGT. V dropped 1 base and J dropped 8; count of bases not matched to a gene: 7. The CDR3 is 15 amino acids. CDR3 sequence: CASSEVGVAGYEQFF. CDR3 nucleotide sequence: TGTGCCAGCAGTGAAGTGGGGGTAGCGGGATATGAGCAGTTCTTC.

This sequence joins TRBV7-2 and TRBJ2-2; D is possibly TRBD1 (5 bases). Germline CDR1 is SGHTA and CDR2 is FQGNSA. The CDR3 has 14 residues. The V end lost 5 bases, the J end lost 4 bases, and 11 bases lay between the germline ends. CDR3 sequence: CASSRAGSTGELFF. As DNA, the CDR3 is TGTGCCAGCAGCAGGGCAGGGTCCACCGGGGAGCTGTTTTTT.

This clone was recorded only once. This chain links TRBV27 with TRBJ2-1; weak D call: TRBD2 (6 bases). Deletions cut 3 bases from V and 10 bases from J, with 10 bases between. Germline V CDR1 and CDR2: MNHEY, SMNVEV (reference sequence). The CDR3 is 12 residues long. The CDR3 DNA reads TGTGCCAGCAGTTTGGGGGGATGGGAGCAGTTCTTC. Its protein product is CASSLGGWEQFF.

The J gene is TRBJ1-3, the V gene TRBV6-4; 8 bases map to TRBD1. The germline V gene has CDR1 MRHNA and CDR2 SNTAGT. V dropped 3 bases and J dropped 4; count of bases not matched to a gene: 8. The CDR3 length is 16 residues. The CDR3 sequence is CASSDRDRLGGNTIYF. The CDR3 DNA is TGTGCCAGCAGTGATAGGGACAGGCTGGGGGGAAACACCATATATTTT.

This clone showed up just once. The V call is TRBV7-3, the J call TRBJ2-1; 10 bases align to TRBD2. V shed 3 bases and J 3 bases; nucleotides not matched to a gene: 11. The V gene's germline CDR1 is SGHTA and CDR2 FQGTGA. This CDR3 spans 18 amino acids. The CDR3 reads CASSFEESGRADYNEQFF. DNA of the CDR3: TGTGCCAGCAGCTTCGAAGAGAGCGGGAGGGCCGACTACAATGAGCAGTTCTTC.

The V call is TRBV4-1, the J call TRBJ2-1; 12 bases are a match to TRBD2. The CDR3 is made up of 15 amino acids. Germline CDR1 reads MGHRA; CDR2 reads YSYEKL. V dropped 3 bases and J dropped 9; count of bases not matched to a gene: 6. The CDR3 DNA sequence: TGCGCCAGCAGCCAGTCTAGCGGGAGGGCCGGTGAGCAGTTCTTC. This translates into CASSQSSGRAGEQFF.

The J gene is TRBJ2-2, the V gene TRBV29-1; D is possibly TRBD2 (6 bases). Trimming cost V 7 bases and J 8 bases, with 20 bases left between them. The germline V gene has CDR1 SQVTM and CDR2 ANQGSEA. The CDR3 extends over 14 amino acids. For the CDR3, the DNA is TGCAGCGCGAGGGACTTGATCACCGGTGGGGAGCTGTTTTTT. Its translation: CSARDLITGGELFF.

The genes are TRBV18 and TRBJ1-2; D gene uncertain. V lost 0 bases and J lost 2, with 7 bases in between. Germline CDR1 reads KGHSH; CDR2 reads LQKENI. The CDR3 loop spans 14 amino acids. In DNA form, the CDR3 reads TGTGCCAGCTCACCACCGACGGAGAACTATGGCTACACCTTC. Translating it yields CASSPPTENYGYTF.

The chain combines TRBV7-9 with TRBJ1-5; D not certain. Germline assignment: CDR1 SEHNR and CDR2 FQNEAQ (reference sequence). With 10 bases removed from V and 6 bases from J, the gap between germline ends came to 19 bases. The CDR3 spans 14 residues. The CDR3: CATTPGESGQPQHF. Here the CDR3 DNA reads TGTGCCACCACTCCGGGAGAAAGCGGTCAGCCCCAGCATTTT.

The chain employs TRBV30 and TRBJ2-1, with a weak D call TRBD2 (5 bases). Germline V gene data show CDR1 as GTSNPN and CDR2 as SVGIG (reference sequence). Trimming took 0 bases from V and 2 from J, leaving 8 bases between them. The CDR3 has 14 residues. The CDR3 sequence: CAWSVTGAYNEQFF. The CDR3 DNA sequence: TGTGCCTGGAGTGTAACCGGGGCCTACAATGAGCAGTTCTTC.

V and J are TRBV15 and TRBJ1-1; possible D gene TRBD1, 6 bases. The CDR3 runs 16 residues. Germline values: CDR1 LNHNV, CDR2 YYDKDF (reference sequence). Trimming left V 3 bases short and J 1 base short, with 15 bases between. The CDR3 region is CATSRGTQVRNTEAFF. Here the CDR3 DNA reads TGTGCCACCAGCAGGGGGACACAGGTTAGGAACACTGAAGCTTTCTTT.

This clone turned up a few times. This chain uses TRBV27 with TRBJ1-6; perhaps TRBD1 as D (5 bases). In germline, CDR1 is MNHEY, CDR2 SMNVEV (reference sequence). V was trimmed by 8 bases and J by 0 bases, leaving 14 bases between them. This CDR3 has 16 residues. CDR3 bases: TGTGCCAGCTCCGCGAAGGGGAACTCCTATAATTCACCCCTCCACTTT. Its translation: CASSAKGNSYNSPLHF.

The chain joins TRBV30 to TRBJ2-2, with TRBD2 matching over 10 bases. Germline V gene sequence: CDR1 GTSNPN, CDR2 SVGIG (reference sequence). The ends lost 6 bases at V and 1 base at J; junction bases unmatched: 2. This CDR3 has 14 amino acids. This chain's CDR3 is CACRTSGNTGELFF. DNA for the CDR3: TGTGCCTGCAGGACTAGCGGGAACACCGGGGAGCTGTTTTTT.

The V gene is TRBV3-1 (or the pseudogene TRBV3-2), the J gene TRBJ2-2, with a tentative D call TRBD2 (6 bases). V gave up 4 bases and J gave up 8 bases, with 26 bases separating them. Germline V CDR1 and CDR2: LGHDT, YNNKEL (reference sequence). The length of the CDR3 is 18 residues. CDR3 region: CASSPRRGLGSRSGELFF. CDR3 bases: TGTGCCAGCAGCCCCCGGAGGGGTTTGGGGTCTAGGTCAGGGGAGCTGTTTTTT.

The CDR3 here is CASSHLAYYKNTDTQYF. The CDR3 DNA reads as TGCGCCAGCAGCCATCTAGCGTACTACAAAAACACAGATACGCAGTATTTT. The chain uses TRBV5-1 and TRBJ2-3; tentatively, D is TRBD2 (6 bases). CDR1 and CDR2 from the germline V gene are SGHRS and YFSETQ. The V and J ends lost 4 bases and 2 bases respectively, with 20 bases between them. The CDR3 extends over 17 amino acids.

The chain recombines TRBV27 with TRBJ2-7, with D maybe TRBD1 (6 bases). Germline V gene sequence: CDR1 MNHEY, CDR2 SMNVEV (reference sequence). Trimming took 2 bases from V and 0 from J, leaving 11 bases between them. The CDR3 runs 15 residues. CDR3 bases: TGTGCCAGCAGTTTAATCGGGACATACTCCTACGAGCAGTACTTC. It yields the protein CASSLIGTYSYEQYF.

The chain links TRBV11-2 to TRBJ2-3; TRBD1 matches at 11 bases. V shed 5 bases, J shed 4 bases, and the junction held 8 bases outside the gene matches. Germline V gene lookup returns CDR1 SGHAT and CDR2 FQNNGV. The CDR3 totals 16 residues. In DNA form, the CDR3 reads TGTGCCAGCAGCCCGTGGGGACAGGGGGTCGCAGATACGCAGTATTTT. It specifies CASSPWGQGVADTQYF.

This clone was counted a few times. A read error may produce the germline difference seen at one junction end. V is TRBV18 and J is TRBJ2-7, with D possibly being TRBD2 (5 bases). Germline-derived CDR1 and CDR2 are KGHSH and LQKENI. The CDR3 loop spans 14 amino acids. CDR3 bases: TGTGCCAGCTCACCATACAAGGACTCCCACGAGCAGTACTTC. It specifies CASSPYKDSHEQYF. Looking up the rest from reference TRBV18 and TRBJ2-7 gives the full variable domain: NAGVMQNPRHLVRRRGQEARLRCSPMKGHSHVYWYRQLPEEGLKFMVYLQKENIIDESGMPKERFSAEFPKEGPSILRIQQVVRGDSAAYFCASSPYKDSHEQYFGPGTRLTVT.

J is TRBJ1-4 and V is TRBV7-2, with D tentatively TRBD1 (5 bases). The CDR3 runs 14 residues. V lost 2 bases and J 8 bases, leaving 12 bases between the germline ends. Germline values: CDR1 SGHTA, CDR2 FQGNSA. CDR3: CASSLIRQGEKLFF. CDR3 coding DNA: TGTGCCAGCAGCTTAATCCGGCAGGGCGAAAAACTGTTTTTT.

J is TRBJ2-5 and V is TRBV18; 9 bases map to TRBD2. This CDR3 is 15 amino acids long. Germline loops: CDR1 KGHSH, CDR2 LQKENI. Trimming took 0 bases from V and 5 from J; bases not matched to a gene: 4. The DNA of the CDR3 is TGTGCCAGCTCACCACCGACAAGCGGGGGGGAGACCCAGTACTTC. It yields the protein CASSPPTSGGETQYF.